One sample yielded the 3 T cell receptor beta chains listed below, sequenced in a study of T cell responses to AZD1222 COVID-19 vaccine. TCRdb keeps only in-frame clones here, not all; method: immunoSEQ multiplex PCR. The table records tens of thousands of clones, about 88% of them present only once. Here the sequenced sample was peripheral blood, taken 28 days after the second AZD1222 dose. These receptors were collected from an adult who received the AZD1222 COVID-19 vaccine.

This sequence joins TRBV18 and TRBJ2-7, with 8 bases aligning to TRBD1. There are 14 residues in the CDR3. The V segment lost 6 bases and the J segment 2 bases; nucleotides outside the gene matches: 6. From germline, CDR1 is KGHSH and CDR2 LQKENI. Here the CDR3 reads CASSPDRATYEQYF. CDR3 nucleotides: TGTGCCAGCTCTCCGGACAGGGCTACCTACGAGCAGTACTTC.

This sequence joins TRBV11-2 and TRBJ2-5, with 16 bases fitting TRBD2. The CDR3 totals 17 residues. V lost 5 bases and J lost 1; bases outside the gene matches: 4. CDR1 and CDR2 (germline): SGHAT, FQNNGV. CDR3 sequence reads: CASSRGLAGGSQETQYF. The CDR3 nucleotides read TGTGCCAGCAGCAGGGGACTAGCGGGGGGGTCCCAAGAGACCCAGTACTTC.

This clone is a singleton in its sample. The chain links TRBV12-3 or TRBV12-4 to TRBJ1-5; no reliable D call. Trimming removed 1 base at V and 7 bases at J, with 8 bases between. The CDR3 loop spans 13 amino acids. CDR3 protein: CASSLDPEQPQHF. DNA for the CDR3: TGTGCCAGCAGTTTAGACCCGGAACAGCCCCAGCATTTT.